This note documents a single TCR beta chain sequence. Its antigen remains unknown. The data stem from a study of T cell repertoires in cytomegalovirus infection. In the study overall: Epitope selection comprised recently identified HLA-C-restricted CMV epitopes and well-studied HLA-B-restricted CMV epitopes. Public TCR beta signatures indicated both CMV infection and matching HLA type.

Study findings and constraints: In two of eight donors, the top clonotype was HLA-C-restricted CMV-specific. Individuals carrying CMV plus the relevant HLA were identified by cumulative frequency of public TCR beta families.

Germline V gene lookup returns CDR1 SGHTA and CDR2 FQGTGA. CDR3 length: 14 amino acids. The V end was cut by 3 bases, the J end by 4 bases, with 12 bases between. TCRdb used MiXCR to reprocess the reads, holding one entry per CDR3 protein. Seen here are 40,000 to 60,000 distinct CDR3 sequences, under 25% observed once, and the top ten hold approximately 90%. This chain links TRBV7-3 with TRBJ1-1; the D gene is possibly TRBD1 (6 bases). The TCR was taken from a human donor in good health (CMV status not recorded). Some clones in this sample may be carry-over from other donors' samples. The sample consisted of CD8+ T cells from cultured PBMCs, taken from culture after CMV antigen stimulation. In nucleotides, the CDR3 is TGTGCCAGCAGCTTTGGCAGGGGAGGCACTGAAGCTTTCTTT. The encoded protein is CASSFGRGGTEAFF.